This TCR beta chain was sequenced in a study of cytomegalovirus exposure and HLA in healthy donors. On the study more broadly: The approximately 700 first-cohort repertoires shared a platform with the 130 or so validation repertoires, as reported in a later analysis. General study findings and limits: In vitro assays verified that three CMV-associated chains recognized CMV antigens specifically.

The CDR3 covers 17 residues. CDR1 is SNHLY, CDR2 FYNNEI, per germline. The junction had 5 bases not matched to a gene; V was cut back by 3 bases and J by 0 bases. Turning to this clone: No antigen is known for it.

Repertoires were generated with immunoSEQ multiplex PCR, while TCRdb's copy carries only in-frame clones and drops some. The repertoire holds about 65,000 clones, with about 91% as singletons. Sequencing was carried out using PBMCs. This receptor was identified in a woman between 18 and 29 years old in good health and CMV-seronegative. This rearrangement joins TRBV2 to TRBJ2-3, with 11 nucleotides matching TRBD2. CDR3 amino acids: CASSDVAGGLSTDTQYF. The DNA of the CDR3 is TGTGCCAGCAGTGATGTAGCGGGGGGGCTCAGCACAGATACGCAGTATTTT. The whole variable domain, filled in from reference TRBV2 and TRBJ2-3, reads EPEVTQTPSHQVTQMGQEVILRCVPISNHLYFYWYRQILGQKVEFLVSFYNNEISEKSEIFDDQFSVERPDGSNFTLKIRSTKLEDSAMYFCASSDVAGGLSTDTQYFGPGTRLTVL.